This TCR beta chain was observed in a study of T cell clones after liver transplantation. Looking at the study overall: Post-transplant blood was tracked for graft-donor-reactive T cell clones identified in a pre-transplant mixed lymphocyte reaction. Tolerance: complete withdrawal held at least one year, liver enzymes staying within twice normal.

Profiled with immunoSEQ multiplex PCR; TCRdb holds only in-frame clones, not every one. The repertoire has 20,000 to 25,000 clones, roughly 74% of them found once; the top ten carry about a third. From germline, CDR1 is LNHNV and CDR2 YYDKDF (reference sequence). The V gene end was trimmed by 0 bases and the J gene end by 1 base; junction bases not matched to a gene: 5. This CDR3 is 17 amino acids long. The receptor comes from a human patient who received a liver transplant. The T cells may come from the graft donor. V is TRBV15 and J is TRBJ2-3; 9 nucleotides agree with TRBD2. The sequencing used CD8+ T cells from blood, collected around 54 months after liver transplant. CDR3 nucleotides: TGTGCCACCAGCAGAGATCGGGCTAGCGGGGGCACAGATACGCAGTATTTT. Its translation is CATSRDRASGGTDTQYF.